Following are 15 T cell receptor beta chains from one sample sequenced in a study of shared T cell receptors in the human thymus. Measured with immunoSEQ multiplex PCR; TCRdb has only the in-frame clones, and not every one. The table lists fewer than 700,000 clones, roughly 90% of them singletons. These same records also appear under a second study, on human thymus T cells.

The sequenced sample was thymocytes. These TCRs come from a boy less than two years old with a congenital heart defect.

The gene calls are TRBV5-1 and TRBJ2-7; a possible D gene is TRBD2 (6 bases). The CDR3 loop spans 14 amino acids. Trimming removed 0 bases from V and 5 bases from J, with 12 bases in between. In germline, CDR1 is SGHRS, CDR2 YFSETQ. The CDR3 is CASSLGGGTHEQYF. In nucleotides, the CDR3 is TGCGCCAGCAGCTTGGGCGGCGGGACCCACGAGCAGTACTTC.

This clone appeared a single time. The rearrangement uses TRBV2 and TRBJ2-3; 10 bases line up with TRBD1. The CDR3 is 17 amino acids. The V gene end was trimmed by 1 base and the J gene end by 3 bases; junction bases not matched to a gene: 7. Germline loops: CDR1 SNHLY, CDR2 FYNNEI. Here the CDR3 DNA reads TGTGCCAGCAGTGAAGTCGTCCGGGACAGGGGTACAGATACGCAGTATTTT. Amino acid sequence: CASSEVVRDRGTDTQYF.

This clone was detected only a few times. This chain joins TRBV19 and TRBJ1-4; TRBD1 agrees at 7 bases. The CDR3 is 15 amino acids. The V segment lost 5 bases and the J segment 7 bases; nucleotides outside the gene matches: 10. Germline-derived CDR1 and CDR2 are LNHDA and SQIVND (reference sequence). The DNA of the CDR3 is TGTGCCAGTAGTCCTCAGACAGGGCACTTTGAAAAACTGTTTTTT. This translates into CASSPQTGHFEKLFF.

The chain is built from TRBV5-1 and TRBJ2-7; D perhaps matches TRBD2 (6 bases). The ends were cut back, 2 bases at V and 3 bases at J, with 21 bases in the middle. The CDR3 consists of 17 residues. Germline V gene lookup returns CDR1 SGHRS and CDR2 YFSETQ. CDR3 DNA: TGCGCCAGCAGCTTAGGGTCAGGGCTGGACTACTACTACGAGCAGTACTTC. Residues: CASSLGSGLDYYYEQYF.

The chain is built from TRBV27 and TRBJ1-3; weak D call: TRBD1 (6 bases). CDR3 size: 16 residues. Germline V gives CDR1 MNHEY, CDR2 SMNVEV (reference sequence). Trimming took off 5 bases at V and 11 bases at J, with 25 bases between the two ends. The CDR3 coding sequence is TGTGCCAGCAGTGGGGGCAGGCCCCGAGACCTGAACCCCATATATTTT. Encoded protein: CASSGGRPRDLNPIYF.

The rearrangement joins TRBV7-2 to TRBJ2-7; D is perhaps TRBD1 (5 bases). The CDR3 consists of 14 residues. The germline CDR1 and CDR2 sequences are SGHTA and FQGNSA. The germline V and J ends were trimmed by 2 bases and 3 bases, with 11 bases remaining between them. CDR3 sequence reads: CASSLTQVRYEQYF. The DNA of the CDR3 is TGTGCCAGCAGCTTAACACAGGTCCGCTACGAGCAGTACTTC.

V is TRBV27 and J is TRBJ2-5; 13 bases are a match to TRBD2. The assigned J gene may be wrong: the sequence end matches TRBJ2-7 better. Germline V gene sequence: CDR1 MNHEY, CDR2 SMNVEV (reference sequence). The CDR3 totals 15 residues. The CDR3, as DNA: TGTGCCAGCAAGGGGACTAGCGGGACCCCCTACGAGCAGTACTTC. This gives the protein CASKGTSGTPYEQYF.

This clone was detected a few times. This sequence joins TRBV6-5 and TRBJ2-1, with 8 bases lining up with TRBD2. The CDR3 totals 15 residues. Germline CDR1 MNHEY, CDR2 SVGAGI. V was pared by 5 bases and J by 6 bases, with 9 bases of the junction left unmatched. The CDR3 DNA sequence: TGTGCCAGCAGTACGAGCGGGAGACCTCTCAATGAGCAGTTCTTC. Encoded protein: CASSTSGRPLNEQFF.

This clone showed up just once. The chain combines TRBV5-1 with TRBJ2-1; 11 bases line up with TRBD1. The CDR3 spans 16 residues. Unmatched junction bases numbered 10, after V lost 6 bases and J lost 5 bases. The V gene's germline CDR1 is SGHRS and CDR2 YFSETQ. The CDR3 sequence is CASKGVRTGGHNEQFF. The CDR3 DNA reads TGCGCCAGCAAAGGGGTGAGGACAGGGGGCCACAATGAGCAGTTCTTC.

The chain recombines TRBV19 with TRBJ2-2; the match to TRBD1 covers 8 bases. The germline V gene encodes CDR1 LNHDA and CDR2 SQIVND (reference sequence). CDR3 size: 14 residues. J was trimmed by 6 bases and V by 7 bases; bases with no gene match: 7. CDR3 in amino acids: CASTPTGEAGELFF. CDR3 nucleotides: TGTGCCAGTACCCCGACAGGGGAAGCCGGGGAGCTGTTTTTT.

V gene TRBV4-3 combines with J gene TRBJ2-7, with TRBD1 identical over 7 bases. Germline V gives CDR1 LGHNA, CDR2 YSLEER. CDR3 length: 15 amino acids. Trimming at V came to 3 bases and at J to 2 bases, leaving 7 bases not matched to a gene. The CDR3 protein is CASSHTYQGAYEQYF. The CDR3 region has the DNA TGCGCCAGCAGCCATACCTACCAGGGGGCCTACGAGCAGTACTTC.

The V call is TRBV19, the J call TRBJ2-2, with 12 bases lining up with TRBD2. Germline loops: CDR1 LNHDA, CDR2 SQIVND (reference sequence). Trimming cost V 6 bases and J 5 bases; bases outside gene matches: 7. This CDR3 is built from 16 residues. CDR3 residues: CASSQTSGRGTGELFF. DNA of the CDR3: TGTGCCAGTAGCCAGACTAGCGGGAGAGGTACCGGGGAGCTGTTTTTT.

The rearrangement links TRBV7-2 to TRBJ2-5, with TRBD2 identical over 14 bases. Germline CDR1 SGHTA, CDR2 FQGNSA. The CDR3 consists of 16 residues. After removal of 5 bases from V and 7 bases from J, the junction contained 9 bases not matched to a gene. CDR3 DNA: TGTGCCAGCAGCCCAGGGACTAGCGGGAGCAGGGGGACCCAGTACTTC. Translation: CASSPGTSGSRGTQYF.

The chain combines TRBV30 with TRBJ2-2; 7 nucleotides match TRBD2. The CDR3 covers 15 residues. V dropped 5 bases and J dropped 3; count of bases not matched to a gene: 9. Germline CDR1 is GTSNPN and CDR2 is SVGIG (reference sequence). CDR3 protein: CAWVEQREDTGELFF. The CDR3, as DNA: TGTGCCTGGGTGGAACAGCGGGAAGACACCGGGGAGCTGTTTTTT.

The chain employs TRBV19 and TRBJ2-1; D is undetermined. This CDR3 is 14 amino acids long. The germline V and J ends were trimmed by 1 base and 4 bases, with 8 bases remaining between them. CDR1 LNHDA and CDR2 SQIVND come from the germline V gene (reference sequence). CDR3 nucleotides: TGTGCCAGTAGTATAGGTCTACCTTACAATGAGCAGTTCTTC. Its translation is CASSIGLPYNEQFF.